One sample yielded the 27 T cell receptor beta chains listed below, sequenced in a study of CD8 T cells in Susac syndrome. The RNA, 0.5 to 1 ug, was put through reverse transcription using random hexamers. TCRdb re-called the immunoSEQ multiplex PCR reads with MiXCR, one entry per CDR3 protein. The sample yields about 130,000 distinct CDR3 sequences, about 95% seen once. The sample comprised CD4+ T cells from PBMCs. Receptors originate from a human donor in good health.

The V call is TRBV2, the J call TRBJ2-7; D gene unclear. Germline CDR1 and CDR2: SNHLY and FYNNEI. CDR3 length: 14 residues. Deletions cut 4 bases from V and 6 bases from J, with 16 bases between. The CDR3 reads CASSARLLVGEQYF. The CDR3 DNA reads TGTGCCAGCAGTGCGCGGCTCCTAGTGGGCGAGCAGTACTTC.

The chain joins TRBV20-1 to TRBJ2-5; D is uncertain. Trimming shortened V by 0 bases and J by 3 bases, and 2 bases separated the two germline ends. Germline V CDR1 and CDR2: DFQATT, SNEGSKA (reference sequence). The CDR3 spans 11 residues. The CDR3, as DNA: TGCAGTGCTAGAGACAAAGAGACCCAGTACTTC. Amino acids: CSARDKETQYF.

This chain links TRBV9 with TRBJ2-2; 9 nucleotides agree with TRBD2. Germline V gene sequence: CDR1 SGDLS, CDR2 YYNGEE. The CDR3 consists of 16 residues. After removal of 4 bases from V and 4 bases from J, the junction contained 8 bases not matched to a gene. DNA of the CDR3: TGTGCCAGCAGCCCTTACCAAGCGGGGGGCACCGGGGAGCTGTTTTTT. Protein: CASSPYQAGGTGELFF.

The V and J genes are TRBV19 and TRBJ2-7; no clear D. Germline assignment: CDR1 LNHDA and CDR2 SQIVND (reference sequence). Trimming removed 3 bases from V and 4 bases from J, with 7 bases in between. The CDR3 is made up of 12 amino acids. Written as DNA, the CDR3 is TGTGCCAGTAGTATGTCCCGGTACGAGCAGTACTTC. Translating gives CASSMSRYEQYF. The full variable domain, completed using reference TRBV19 and TRBJ2-7, is DGGITQSPKYLFRKEGQNVTLSCEQNLNHDAMYWYRQDPGQGLRLIYYSQIVNDFQKGDIAEGYSVSREKKESFPLTVTSAQKNPTAFYLCASSMSRYEQYFGPGTRLTVT.

This chain links TRBV2 with TRBJ2-5; D possibly uses TRBD1 or TRBD2 (5 bases each). Germline CDR1 reads SNHLY; CDR2 reads FYNNEI. The CDR3 is made up of 14 amino acids. V shed 1 base and J shed 7 bases, with 13 bases lying between them. CDR3 residues: CASSEGIVGGTQYF. The CDR3 coding sequence is TGTGCCAGCAGTGAAGGAATAGTTGGGGGGACCCAGTACTTC.

This chain connects TRBV12-3 or TRBV12-4 to TRBJ1-5; D gene ambiguous. V was cut by 3 bases and J by 6 bases, with 3 bases left in between. The CDR3 is 11 amino acids. The CDR3 protein is CASSLGQPQHF. In nucleotides, the CDR3 is TGTGCCAGCAGTTTGGGTCAGCCCCAGCATTTT.

The rearrangement joins TRBV7-9 to TRBJ1-3; D perhaps matches TRBD1 (5 bases). This CDR3 has 14 amino acids. Germline values: CDR1 SEHNR, CDR2 FQNEAQ (reference sequence). V lost 1 base and J 6 bases, leaving 10 bases between the germline ends. The CDR3 region has the DNA TGTGCCAGCAGCTTAGAGGGGACTGAAAACACCATATATTTT. Its protein product is CASSLEGTENTIYF.

This chain links TRBV24-1 with TRBJ2-3; D ambiguous. The CDR3 is 12 residues long. The V gene's germline CDR1 is KGHDR and CDR2 SFDVKD. Trimming shortened V by 4 bases and J by 7 bases, and 8 bases separated the two germline ends. The CDR3: CATSDGRYTQYF. CDR3 nucleotide sequence: TGTGCCACCAGTGACGGAAGGTATACGCAGTATTTT.

The rearrangement uses TRBV7-9 and TRBJ1-2, with a possible D match to TRBD1 (5 bases). The length of the CDR3 is 14 residues. V lost 7 bases to trimming and J lost 7 bases, with 19 bases between them. Germline V gene data show CDR1 as SEHNR and CDR2 as FQNEAQ (reference sequence). CDR3 loop: CASTISGGSSGYTF. The CDR3 DNA reads as TGTGCCAGCACCATCAGTGGGGGATCCAGTGGCTACACCTTC.

The J gene is TRBJ2-5, the V gene TRBV3-1; no definite D call. Germline V gene data show CDR1 as LGHDT and CDR2 as YNNKEL (reference sequence). The CDR3 covers 11 residues. V lost 3 bases to trimming and J lost 7 bases, with 6 bases between them. CDR3 nucleotides: TGTGCCAGCAGCCAGGAGTGGACCCAGTACTTC. Translated: CASSQEWTQYF.

V and J are TRBV5-1 and TRBJ2-3; a possible D gene is TRBD2 (6 bases). This CDR3 has 16 residues. Germline V gene sequence: CDR1 SGHRS, CDR2 YFSETQ. The V gene lost 0 bases and the J gene lost 4 bases, with 15 bases spanning the gap. In nucleotides, the CDR3 is TGCGCCAGCAGCTTGGTGACGGGCGGGAACTCAGATACGCAGTATTTT. Protein sequence: CASSLVTGGNSDTQYF.

This rearrangement joins TRBV20-1 to TRBJ2-2, with D uncertain. Germline V gives CDR1 DFQATT, CDR2 SNEGSKA (reference sequence). The V gene lost 3 bases and the J gene lost 6 bases, with 11 bases spanning the gap. The CDR3 totals 13 residues. DNA for the CDR3: TGCAGTGCTAGCTTGGGGATGTCCGGGGAGCTGTTTTTT. Protein: CSASLGMSGELFF.

V usage is TRBV3-1 and J usage is TRBJ2-7; the D is unclear. The length of the CDR3 is 12 residues. Germline V lookup: CDR1 LGHDT, CDR2 YNNKEL (reference sequence). V was pared by 0 bases and J by 4 bases, with 4 bases between. CDR3 sequence: CASSQDNYEQYF. CDR3 coding DNA: TGTGCCAGCAGCCAAGACAATTACGAGCAGTACTTC.

The rearrangement links TRBV20-1 to TRBJ2-7, with unresolved D. V lost 4 bases and J lost 4, with 5 bases in between. CDR1 is DFQATT, CDR2 SNEGSKA, per germline (reference sequence). CDR3 length equals 10 residues. CDR3 region: CSAKRYEQYF. The DNA of the CDR3 is TGCAGTGCTAAACGGTACGAGCAGTACTTC.

The V gene is TRBV5-4, the J gene TRBJ2-2, with no clear D. The germline V gene has CDR1 SGHNT and CDR2 YYREEE (reference sequence). Trimming left V 5 bases short and J 0 bases short, with 8 bases between. The CDR3 consists of 14 residues. In DNA form, the CDR3 reads TGTGCCAGCAGGGAGCAGACGAACACCGGGGAGCTGTTTTTT. Translating it yields CASREQTNTGELFF.

This chain uses TRBV29-1 with TRBJ2-6; D ambiguous. Trimming removed 0 bases at V and 0 bases at J, with 6 bases between. This CDR3 comprises 15 residues. Germline values: CDR1 SQVTM, CDR2 ANQGSEA. This chain's CDR3 is CSVEENNSGANVLTF. CDR3 nucleotide sequence: TGCAGCGTTGAAGAAAACAACTCTGGGGCCAACGTCCTGACTTTC.

This sequence joins TRBV7-2 and TRBJ1-3; D is undetermined. The CDR3 consists of 12 residues. Trimming left V 2 bases short and J 2 bases short, with 1 base between. Germline-derived CDR1 and CDR2 are SGHTA and FQGNSA. The CDR3 region is CASSLTGNTIYF. The CDR3 DNA reads TGTGCCAGCAGCTTAACTGGAAACACCATATATTTT.

The V and J genes are TRBV28 and TRBJ2-6, with D unresolved. The CDR3 has 18 amino acids. V lost 6 bases and J 0 bases, leaving 18 bases between the germline ends. CDR1 and CDR2 from the germline V gene are MDHEN and SYDVKM. As DNA, the CDR3 is TGTGCCAGCAGCCCTTCGCCAGCCCACCTCTCTGGGGCCAACGTCCTGACTTTC. It translates to CASSPSPAHLSGANVLTF.

J is TRBJ1-2 and V is TRBV29-1; D perhaps matches TRBD1 (6 bases). The germline gives CDR1 SQVTM, CDR2 ANQGSEA. Trimming left V 6 bases short and J 4 bases short, with 15 bases between. The CDR3 extends over 13 amino acids. In DNA, the CDR3 is TGCAGCGTCTCGACAGGTACCTCCTATGGCTACACCTTC. Translating it yields CSVSTGTSYGYTF.

The chain couples TRBV29-1 to TRBJ1-2; TRBD1 matches at 8 bases. With V trimmed by 7 bases and J by 1 base, 8 bases remained unmatched. There are 14 residues in the CDR3. Germline lookup yields CDR1 SQVTM and CDR2 ANQGSEA. CDR3 loop: CSATGGAVNYGYTF. CDR3 nucleotide sequence: TGCAGCGCCACAGGGGGGGCAGTTAACTATGGCTACACCTTC.

The J gene is TRBJ2-7, the V gene TRBV3-1, with 9 positions matching TRBD2. The length of the CDR3 is 14 residues. The V gene's germline CDR1 is LGHDT and CDR2 YNNKEL (reference sequence). V gave up 3 bases and J gave up 5 bases; unmatched junction bases: 5. The CDR3, as DNA: TGTGCCAGCAGCCACGGACTAGCGATCGACGAGCAGTACTTC. Translating gives CASSHGLAIDEQYF.

The chain uses TRBV28 and TRBJ2-3; 7 bases fit TRBD1. With V trimmed by 7 bases and J by 10 bases, 17 bases remained unmatched. This CDR3 spans 15 amino acids. Germline lookup yields CDR1 MDHEN and CDR2 SYDVKM. As DNA, the CDR3 is TGTGCCAGCACCGCCAGGGGGTCCCCCAGCGTGGCGCAGTATTTT. Translating it yields CASTARGSPSVAQYF. The whole variable domain, remainder taken from reference TRBV28 and TRBJ2-3, is DVKVTQSSRYLVKRTGEKVFLECVQDMDHENMFWYRQDPGLGLRLIYFSYDVKMKEKGDIPEGYSVSREKKERFSLILESASTNQTSMYLCASTARGSPSVAQYFGPGTRLTVL.

V and J are TRBV27 and TRBJ2-3; 10 positions agree with TRBD2. Germline V lookup: CDR1 MNHEY, CDR2 SMNVEV (reference sequence). CDR3 length: 16 residues. With V trimmed by 5 bases and J by 6 bases, 11 bases remained unmatched. The CDR3 here is CASSRPSGRAGDTQYF. The CDR3 region has the DNA TGTGCCAGCAGTAGGCCAAGCGGGAGGGCGGGGGATACGCAGTATTTT.

V and J are TRBV7-8 and TRBJ2-3; 8 positions agree with TRBD1. The CDR3 has 15 amino acids. V lost 4 bases to trimming and J lost 7 bases; unmatched junction nucleotides: 10. CDR1 and CDR2 (germline): SGHVS, FQNEAQ. DNA of the CDR3: TGTGCCAGCAGCTCAAAGACAGGGGCTATGTATACGCAGTATTTT. Its translation: CASSSKTGAMYTQYF.

The gene calls are TRBV27 and TRBJ2-2; no definite D call. The CDR3 loop spans 13 amino acids. The V gene lost 6 bases and the J gene lost 1 base, with 6 bases spanning the gap. Germline CDR1 MNHEY, CDR2 SMNVEV (reference sequence). The CDR3 here is CASRAENTGELFF. The CDR3 nucleotides are TGTGCCAGCAGGGCAGAGAACACCGGGGAGCTGTTTTTT.

This chain connects TRBV2 to TRBJ2-5; D remains unclear. The germline V gene encodes CDR1 SNHLY and CDR2 FYNNEI. The CDR3 has 13 residues. The germline V and J ends were trimmed by 4 bases and 2 bases, with 8 bases remaining between them. The CDR3, as DNA: TGTGCCAGCAGTGTACGGCTGCAAGAGACCCAGTACTTC. It translates to CASSVRLQETQYF. Complete variable domain (other parts from reference TRBV2 and TRBJ2-5): EPEVTQTPSHQVTQMGQEVILRCVPISNHLYFYWYRQILGQKVEFLVSFYNNEISEKSEIFDDQFSVERPDGSNFTLKIRSTKLEDSAMYFCASSVRLQETQYFGPGTRLLVL.

The J gene is TRBJ1-1, the V gene TRBV20-1, with no clear D. The germline V and J ends were trimmed by 3 bases and 5 bases, with 16 bases remaining between them. The CDR3 contains 14 residues. Germline CDR1 and CDR2: DFQATT and SNEGSKA (reference sequence). The CDR3 sequence: CSARKGPFDTEAFF. For the CDR3, the DNA is TGCAGTGCTAGGAAGGGCCCCTTCGATACTGAAGCTTTCTTT.